One and the same sample provided the 9 T cell receptor beta chains below, sequenced in a study of blood T cells in healthy people across ages (dated by TCRdb to about 2015). Library method: 5' RACE. Sequencing took place on an Illumina HiSeq 2500. A second PCR of roughly 7 to 11 cycles was run with a J-beta primer mix and a sample-barcoded 5' primer. Using fastp trimming at Q25 and MiXCR clonotype assembly, TCRdb reanalyzed the public sequencing data and kept in-frame beta chains. Rows are unified per CDR3 protein, each entry keeping the most common DNA and genes. This sample comprises roughly 1,100,000 distinct CDR3 sequences, 25% of them detected only once. The top ten constitute less than 0.85% of the sample. These data were likewise used in another study, on T cells of mothers and their children.

Sequencing was done on a sample of blood. These TCRs come from a girl between 2 and 10 years old in good health.

The V call is TRBV4-1, the J call TRBJ2-7, with TRBD2 identical over 8 bases. The CDR3 contains 16 residues. Germline lookup yields CDR1 MGHRA and CDR2 YSYEKL. J gave up 4 bases and V 4 bases, and 12 bases lay outside the gene matches. The CDR3 protein is CASSRETSGSAYEQYF. Written as DNA, the CDR3 is TGCGCCAGCAGCCGAGAGACGAGCGGGAGTGCATACGAGCAGTACTTC.

This clonotype was seen a few times. V usage is TRBV6-1 and J usage is TRBJ2-3; D perhaps matches TRBD2 (6 bases). Trimming took 5 bases from V and 8 from J, leaving 11 bases between them. Germline V gene data show CDR1 as MNHNS and CDR2 as SASEGT. The CDR3 has 12 amino acids. CDR3: CASSLLAVTQYF. CDR3 nucleotide sequence: TGTGCCAGCAGTTTATTAGCGGTTACGCAGTATTTT.

This clonotype was counted between two and nine times. The V call is TRBV4-1, the J call TRBJ2-1; D is undetermined. CDR1 is MGHRA and CDR2 is YSYEKL in the germline V gene. The CDR3 is 11 residues long. Deletions cut 3 bases from V and 8 bases from J, with 5 bases between. The CDR3 spells CASSHWDEQFF. The CDR3 coding sequence is TGCGCCAGCAGCCATTGGGATGAGCAGTTCTTC.

The table lists this clonotype with a few counts. The chain couples TRBV5-5 to TRBJ2-2, with TRBD2 as a possible D gene (6 bases). Trimming shortened V by 0 bases and J by 6 bases, and 9 bases separated the two germline ends. This CDR3 has 14 amino acids. Germline V gene lookup returns CDR1 SGHKS and CDR2 YYEKEE (reference sequence). CDR3 sequence (DNA): TGTGCCAGCAGCTTGGGCGGGATCTCCGGGGAGCTGTTTTTT. Protein product: CASSLGGISGELFF. Full variable domain (outside the CDR3, taken from reference TRBV5-5 and TRBJ2-2): DAGVTQSPTHLIKTRGQQVTLRCSPISGHKSVSWYQQVLGQGPQFIFQYYEKEERGRGNFPDRFSARQFPNYSSELNVNALLLGDSALYLCASSLGGISGELFFGEGSRLTVL.

The chain carries TRBV28 and TRBJ2-5; 8 positions match TRBD2. Judging by the DNA end, TRBJ2-1 fits better; the J call may be wrong. This CDR3 contains 17 residues. Germline assignment: CDR1 MDHEN and CDR2 SYDVKM. The CDR3 DNA follows: TGTGCCAGCAGTTTGGAATGGAGGACGGCGGGAGGCAATGAGCAGTTCTTC. Residues: CASSLEWRTAGGNEQFF.

V is TRBV7-2 and J is TRBJ2-5; TRBD1 aligns across 7 bases. CDR3 length equals 18 residues. Unmatched junction bases numbered 16, after V lost 5 bases and J lost 1 base. CDR1 and CDR2 (germline): SGHTA, FQGNSA. The CDR3 region is CASSPRDSKFYSQETQYF. DNA of the CDR3: TGTGCCAGCAGCCCCCGGGACAGCAAATTTTACTCCCAAGAGACCCAGTACTTC.

This clonotype was picked up a small number of times. V is TRBV20-1 and J is TRBJ2-3; D call uncertain. CDR1 DFQATT and CDR2 SNEGSKA come from the germline V gene (reference sequence). Trimming stripped 0 bases from V and 1 base from J, with 8 bases between. The CDR3 runs to 14 residues. CDR3 sequence (DNA): TGCAGTGCTAGAGATACTCGCGGCACAGATACGCAGTATTTT. Translating gives CSARDTRGTDTQYF.

V usage is TRBV20-1 and J usage is TRBJ2-7, with D possibly being TRBD2 (6 bases). The end of the DNA aligns better with TRBJ2-5, so the J call may be wrong. Germline V gene lookup returns CDR1 DFQATT and CDR2 SNEGSKA (reference sequence). There are 17 residues in the CDR3. CDR3 sequence reads: CSARDLPSALDVETQYF. The CDR3 DNA reads TGCAGTGCTAGAGATCTCCCTAGCGCCCTTGACGTAGAGACCCAGTACTTC.

The chain combines TRBV7-2 with TRBJ2-1, with D possibly being TRBD2 (7 bases). Germline V gene lookup returns CDR1 SGHTA and CDR2 FQGNSA. CDR3 size: 13 residues. The ends were cut back, 6 bases at V and 6 bases at J, with 12 bases in the middle. CDR3 nucleotide sequence: TGTGCCAGCAGGGAGGGGGGGCGCAATGAGCAGTTCTTC. Translation gives CASREGGRNEQFF.